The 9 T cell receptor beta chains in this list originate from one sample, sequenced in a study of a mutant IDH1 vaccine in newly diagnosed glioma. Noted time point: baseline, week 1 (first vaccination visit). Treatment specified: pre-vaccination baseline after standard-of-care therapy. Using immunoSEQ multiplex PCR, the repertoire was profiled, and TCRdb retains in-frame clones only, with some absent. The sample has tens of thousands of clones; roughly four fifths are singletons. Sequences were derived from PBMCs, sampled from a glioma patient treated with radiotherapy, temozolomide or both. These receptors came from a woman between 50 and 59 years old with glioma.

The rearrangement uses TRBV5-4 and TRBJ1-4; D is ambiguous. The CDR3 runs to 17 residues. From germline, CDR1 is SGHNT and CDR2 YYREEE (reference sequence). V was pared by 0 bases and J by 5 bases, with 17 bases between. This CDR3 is CASSLVAGGRNNEKLFF. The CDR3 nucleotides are TGTGCCAGCAGCTTGGTAGCGGGAGGAAGGAACAATGAAAAACTGTTTTTT.

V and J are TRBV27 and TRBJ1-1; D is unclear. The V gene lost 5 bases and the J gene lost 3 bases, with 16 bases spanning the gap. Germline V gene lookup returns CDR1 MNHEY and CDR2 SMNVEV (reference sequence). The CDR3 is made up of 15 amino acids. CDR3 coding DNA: TGTGCCAGCAGTCGTAACTCAGCCATTGACACTGAAGCTTTCTTT. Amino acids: CASSRNSAIDTEAFF.

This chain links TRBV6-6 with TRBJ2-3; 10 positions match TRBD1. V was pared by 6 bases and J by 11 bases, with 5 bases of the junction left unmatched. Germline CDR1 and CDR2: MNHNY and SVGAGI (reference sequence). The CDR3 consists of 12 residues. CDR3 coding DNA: TGTGCCAGCAGAAGGGACAGGGGTGAGCAGTATTTT. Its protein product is CASRRDRGEQYF.

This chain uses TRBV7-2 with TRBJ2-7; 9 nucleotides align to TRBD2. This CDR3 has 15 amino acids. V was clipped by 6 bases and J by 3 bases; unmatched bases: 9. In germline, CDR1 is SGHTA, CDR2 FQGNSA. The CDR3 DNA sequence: TGTGCCAGCAGGGAAACGAGCGGGGGGATCTACGAGCAGTACTTC. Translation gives CASRETSGGIYEQYF. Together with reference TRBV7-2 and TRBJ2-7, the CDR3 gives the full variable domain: GAGVSQSPSNKVTEKGKDVELRCDPISGHTALYWYRQSLGQGLEFLIYFQGNSAPDKSGLPSDRFSAERTGGSVSTLTIQRTQQEDSAVYLCASRETSGGIYEQYFGPGTRLTVT.

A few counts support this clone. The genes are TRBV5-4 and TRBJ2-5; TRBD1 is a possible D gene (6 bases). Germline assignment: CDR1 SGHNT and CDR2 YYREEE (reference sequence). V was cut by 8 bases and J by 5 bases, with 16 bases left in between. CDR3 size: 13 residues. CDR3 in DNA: TGTGCCAGTAAACAGGGAAACAGGGAGACCCAGTACTTC. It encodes CASKQGNRETQYF. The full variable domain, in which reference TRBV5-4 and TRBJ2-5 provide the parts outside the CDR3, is ETGVTQSPTHLIKTRGQQVTLRCSSQSGHNTVSWYQQALGQGPQFIFQYYREEENGRGNFPPRFSGLQFPNYSSELNVNALELDDSALYLCASKQGNRETQYFGPGTRLLVL.

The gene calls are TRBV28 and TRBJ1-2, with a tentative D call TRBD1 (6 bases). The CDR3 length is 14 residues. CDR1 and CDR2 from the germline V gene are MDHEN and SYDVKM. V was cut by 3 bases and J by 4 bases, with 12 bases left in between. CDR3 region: CASSFPGASYGYTF. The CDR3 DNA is TGTGCCAGCAGTTTCCCAGGGGCCTCCTATGGCTACACCTTC.

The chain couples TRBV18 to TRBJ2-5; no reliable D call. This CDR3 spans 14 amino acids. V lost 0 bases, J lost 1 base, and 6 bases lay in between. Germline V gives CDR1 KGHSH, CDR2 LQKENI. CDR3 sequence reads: CASSPPQAQETQYF. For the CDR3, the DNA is TGTGCCAGCTCACCACCGCAGGCCCAAGAGACCCAGTACTTC.

In DNA, the CDR3 is TGTGCCAGCAGCCAAAACAGGGGGCTGGACTATGGCTACACCTTC. Translating gives CASSQNRGLDYGYTF. This sequence joins TRBV4-2 and TRBJ1-2; TRBD1 matches at 9 bases. CDR3 size: 15 residues. Germline trimming cut 2 bases from V and 3 bases from J; bases unmatched to any gene: 4. CDR1 LGHNA and CDR2 YNFKEQ come from the germline V gene.

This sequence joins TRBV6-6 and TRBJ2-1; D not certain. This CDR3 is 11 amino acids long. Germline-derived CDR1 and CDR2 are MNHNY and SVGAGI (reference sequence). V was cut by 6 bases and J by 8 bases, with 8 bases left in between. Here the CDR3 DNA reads TGTGCCAGCAGCGACAAAGATGAGCAGTTCTTC. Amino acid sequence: CASSDKDEQFF.